This TCR beta chain appears in the sequencing data of a study of technical replicates of blood from a handful of donors. The germline CDR1 and CDR2 sequences are SGHDT and YYEEEE. This CDR3 is built from 15 residues. Trimming took off 0 bases at V and 8 bases at J, with 15 bases between the two ends. The sample holds one count of this clone. Produced via immunoSEQ multiplex PCR; TCRdb's table is partial and in-frame only. The sample has some 87,000 clones; approximately 93% are singletons. Sequencing used T cells isolated from PBMCs. This TCR was recovered from a human donor in good health. V gene TRBV5-6 combines with J gene TRBJ1-5, with D maybe TRBD1 (6 bases). CDR3 region: CASSLAEQGREPQHF. In DNA, the CDR3 is TGTGCCAGCAGCTTGGCCGAACAGGGTCGCGAGCCCCAGCATTTT.